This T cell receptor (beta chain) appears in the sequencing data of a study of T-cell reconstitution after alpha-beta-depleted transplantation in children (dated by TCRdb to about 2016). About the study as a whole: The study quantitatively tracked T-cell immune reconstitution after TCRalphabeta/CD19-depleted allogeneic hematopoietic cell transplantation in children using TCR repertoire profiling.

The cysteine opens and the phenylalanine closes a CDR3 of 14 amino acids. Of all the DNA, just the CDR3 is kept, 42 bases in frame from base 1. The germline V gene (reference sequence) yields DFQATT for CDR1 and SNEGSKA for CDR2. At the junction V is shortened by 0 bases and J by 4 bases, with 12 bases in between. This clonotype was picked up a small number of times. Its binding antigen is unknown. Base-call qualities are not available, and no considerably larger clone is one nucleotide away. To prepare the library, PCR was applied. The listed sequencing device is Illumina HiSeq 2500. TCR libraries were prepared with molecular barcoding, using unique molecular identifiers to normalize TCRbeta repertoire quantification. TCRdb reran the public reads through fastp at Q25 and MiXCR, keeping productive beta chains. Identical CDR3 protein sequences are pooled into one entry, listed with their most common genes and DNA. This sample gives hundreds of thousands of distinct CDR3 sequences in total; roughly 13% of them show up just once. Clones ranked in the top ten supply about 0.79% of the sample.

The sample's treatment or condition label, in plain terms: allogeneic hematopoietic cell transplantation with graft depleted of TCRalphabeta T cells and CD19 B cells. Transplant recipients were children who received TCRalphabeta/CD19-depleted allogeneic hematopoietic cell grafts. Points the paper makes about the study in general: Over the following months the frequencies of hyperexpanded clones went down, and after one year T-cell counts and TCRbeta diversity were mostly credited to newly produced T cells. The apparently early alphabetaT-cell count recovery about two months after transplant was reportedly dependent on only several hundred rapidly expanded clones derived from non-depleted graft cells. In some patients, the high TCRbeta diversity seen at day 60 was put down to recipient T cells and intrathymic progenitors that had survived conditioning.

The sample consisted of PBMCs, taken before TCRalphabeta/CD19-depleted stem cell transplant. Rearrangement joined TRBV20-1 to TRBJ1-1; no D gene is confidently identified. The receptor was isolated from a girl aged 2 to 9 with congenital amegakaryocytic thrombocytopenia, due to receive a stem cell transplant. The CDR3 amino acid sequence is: CSARDSGPRTEAFF. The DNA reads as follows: TGCAGTGCTAGAGATTCCGGCCCCCGCACTGAAGCTTTCTTT.